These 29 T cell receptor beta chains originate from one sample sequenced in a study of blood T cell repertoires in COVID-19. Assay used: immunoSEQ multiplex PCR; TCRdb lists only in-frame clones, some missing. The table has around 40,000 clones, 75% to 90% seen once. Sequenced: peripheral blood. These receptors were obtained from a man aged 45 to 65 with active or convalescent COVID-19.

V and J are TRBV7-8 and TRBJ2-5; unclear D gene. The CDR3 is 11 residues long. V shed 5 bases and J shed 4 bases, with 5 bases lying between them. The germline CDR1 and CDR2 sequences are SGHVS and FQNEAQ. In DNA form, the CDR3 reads TGTGCCAGCAGCCCCGGAGAGACCCAGTACTTC. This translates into CASSPGETQYF.

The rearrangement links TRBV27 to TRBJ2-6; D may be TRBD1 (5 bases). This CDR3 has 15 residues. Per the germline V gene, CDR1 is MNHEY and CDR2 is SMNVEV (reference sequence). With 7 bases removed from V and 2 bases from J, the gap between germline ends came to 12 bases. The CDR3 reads CASTPSGPGANVLTF. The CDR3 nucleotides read TGTGCCAGCACCCCCTCAGGGCCTGGGGCCAACGTCCTGACTTTC.

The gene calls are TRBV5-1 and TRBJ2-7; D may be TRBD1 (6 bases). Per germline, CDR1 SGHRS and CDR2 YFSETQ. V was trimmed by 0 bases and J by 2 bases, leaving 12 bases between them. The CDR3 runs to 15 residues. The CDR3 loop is CASSLAATGPYEQYF. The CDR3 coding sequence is TGCGCCAGCAGCTTGGCAGCCACAGGGCCCTACGAGCAGTACTTC.

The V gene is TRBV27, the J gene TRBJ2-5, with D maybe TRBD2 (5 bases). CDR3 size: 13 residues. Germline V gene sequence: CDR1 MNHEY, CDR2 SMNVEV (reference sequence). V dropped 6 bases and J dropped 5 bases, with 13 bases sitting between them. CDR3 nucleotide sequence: TGTGCCAGCAGCTTGAGGGTCGGCGAGACCCAGTACTTC. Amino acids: CASSLRVGETQYF.

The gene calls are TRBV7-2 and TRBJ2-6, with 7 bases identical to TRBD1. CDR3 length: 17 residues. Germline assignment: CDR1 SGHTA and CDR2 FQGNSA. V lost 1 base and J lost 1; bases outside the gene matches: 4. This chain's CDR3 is CASSLGMTGSGANVLTF. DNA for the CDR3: TGTGCCAGCAGCTTAGGGATGACAGGGTCTGGGGCCAACGTCCTGACTTTC.

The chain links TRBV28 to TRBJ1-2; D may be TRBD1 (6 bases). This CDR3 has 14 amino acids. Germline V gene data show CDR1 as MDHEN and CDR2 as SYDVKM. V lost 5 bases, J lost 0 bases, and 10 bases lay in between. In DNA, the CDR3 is TGTGCCAGCAGTGGGACAACTTCTAACTATGGCTACACCTTC. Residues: CASSGTTSNYGYTF.

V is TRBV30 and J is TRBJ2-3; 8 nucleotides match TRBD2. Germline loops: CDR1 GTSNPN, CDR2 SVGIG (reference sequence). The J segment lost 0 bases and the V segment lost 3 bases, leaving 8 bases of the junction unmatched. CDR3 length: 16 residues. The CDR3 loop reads CAWSGGGTTSTDTQYF. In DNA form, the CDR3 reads TGTGCCTGGAGCGGGGGGGGGACTACGAGCACAGATACGCAGTATTTT.

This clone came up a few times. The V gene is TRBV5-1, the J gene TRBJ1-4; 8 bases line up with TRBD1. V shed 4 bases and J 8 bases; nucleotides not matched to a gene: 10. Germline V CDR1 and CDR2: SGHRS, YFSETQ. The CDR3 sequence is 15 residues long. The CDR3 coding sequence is TGCGCCAGCAGCCTGTCGACAGGGGAGTTAGAAAAACTGTTTTTT. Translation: CASSLSTGELEKLFF.

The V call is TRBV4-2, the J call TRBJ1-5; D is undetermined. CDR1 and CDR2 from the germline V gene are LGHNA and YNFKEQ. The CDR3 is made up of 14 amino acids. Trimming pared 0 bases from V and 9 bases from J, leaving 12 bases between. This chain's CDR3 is CASSQDTEFGPQHF. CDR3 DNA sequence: TGTGCCAGCAGCCAAGACACTGAGTTTGGGCCCCAGCATTTT.

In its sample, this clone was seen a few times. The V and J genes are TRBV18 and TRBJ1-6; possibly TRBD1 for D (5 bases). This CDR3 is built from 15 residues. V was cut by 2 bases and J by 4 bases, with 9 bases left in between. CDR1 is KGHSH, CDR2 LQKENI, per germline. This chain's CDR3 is CASSPGATYNSPLHF. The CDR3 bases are TGTGCCAGCTCACCAGGGGCGACATATAATTCACCCCTCCACTTT.

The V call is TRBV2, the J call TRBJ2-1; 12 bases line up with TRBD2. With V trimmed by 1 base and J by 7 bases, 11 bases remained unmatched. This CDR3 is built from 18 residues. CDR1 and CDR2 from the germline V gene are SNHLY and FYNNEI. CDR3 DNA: TGTGCCAGCAGTGAAGACGTTGACGGACTAGCGGGGCAGAATGAGCAGTTCTTC. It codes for CASSEDVDGLAGQNEQFF.

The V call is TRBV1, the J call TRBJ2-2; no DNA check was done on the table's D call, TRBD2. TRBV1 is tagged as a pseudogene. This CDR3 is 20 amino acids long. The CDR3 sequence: CTSSQGLEEGSTTNTGELFF. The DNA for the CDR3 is TGCACCAGCAGCCAAGGGCTAGAGGAGGGGTCCACCACGAACACCGGGGAGCTGTTTTTT.

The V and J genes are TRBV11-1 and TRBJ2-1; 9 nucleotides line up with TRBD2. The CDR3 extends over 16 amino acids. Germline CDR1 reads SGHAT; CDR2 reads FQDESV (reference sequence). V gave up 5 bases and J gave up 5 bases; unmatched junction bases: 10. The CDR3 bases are TGTGCCAGCAGCCCCGCTTTTGCGGGGGGGAACAATGAGCAGTTCTTC. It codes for CASSPAFAGGNNEQFF.

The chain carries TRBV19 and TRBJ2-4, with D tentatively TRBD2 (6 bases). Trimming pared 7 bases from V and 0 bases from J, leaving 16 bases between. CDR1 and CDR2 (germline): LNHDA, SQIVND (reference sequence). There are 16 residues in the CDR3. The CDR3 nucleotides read TGTGCCAGTACCCCGGGAGATCTACTAGCCAAAAACATTCAGTACTTC. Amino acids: CASTPGDLLAKNIQYF. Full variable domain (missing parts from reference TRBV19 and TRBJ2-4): DGGITQSPKYLFRKEGQNVTLSCEQNLNHDAMYWYRQDPGQGLRLIYYSQIVNDFQKGDIAEGYSVSREKKESFPLTVTSAQKNPTAFYLCASTPGDLLAKNIQYFGAGTRLSVL.

CDR3 residues: CASSPDSETQYF. The CDR3 DNA reads TGTGCCAGCAGCCCGGACTCAGAGACCCAGTACTTC. This chain joins TRBV7-3 and TRBJ2-5; D is perhaps TRBD2 (5 bases). Deletions cut 5 bases from V and 4 bases from J, with 8 bases between. The CDR3 runs 12 residues. Germline CDR1 SGHTA, CDR2 FQGTGA. The full variable domain, rest sourced from reference TRBV7-3 and TRBJ2-5, is GAGVSQTPSNKVTEKGKYVELRCDPISGHTALYWYRQSLGQGPEFLIYFQGTGAADDSGLPNDRFFAVRPEGSVSTLKIQRTERGDSAVYLCASSPDSETQYFGPGTRLLVL.

The CDR3 bases are TGCAGCGTTGAAGGGGGCGGGCTAGCGGGACTTACCTACGAGCAGTACTTC. Its translation: CSVEGGGLAGLTYEQYF. V and J are TRBV29-1 and TRBJ2-7; 9 bases line up with TRBD2. Germline V gene data show CDR1 as SQVTM and CDR2 as ANQGSEA. After removal of 1 base from V and 2 bases from J, the junction contained 12 bases not matched to a gene. The CDR3 is made up of 17 amino acids.

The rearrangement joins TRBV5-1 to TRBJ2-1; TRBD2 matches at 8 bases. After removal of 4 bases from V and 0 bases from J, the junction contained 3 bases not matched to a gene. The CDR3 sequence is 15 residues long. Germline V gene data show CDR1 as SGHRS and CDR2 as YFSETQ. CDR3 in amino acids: CASSLGTSSYNEQFF. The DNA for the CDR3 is TGCGCCAGCAGCCTCGGGACTAGCTCCTACAATGAGCAGTTCTTC.

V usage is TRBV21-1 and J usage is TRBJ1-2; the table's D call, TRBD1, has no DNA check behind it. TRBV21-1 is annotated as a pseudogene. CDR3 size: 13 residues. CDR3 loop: CASSKRRVGGYTF. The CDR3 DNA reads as TGTGCCAGCAGCAAACGCAGGGTAGGCGGCTACACCTTC.

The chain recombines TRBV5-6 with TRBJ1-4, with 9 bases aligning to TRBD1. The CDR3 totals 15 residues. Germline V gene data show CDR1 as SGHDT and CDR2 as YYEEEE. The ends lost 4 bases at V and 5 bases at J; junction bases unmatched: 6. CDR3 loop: CASSETGGGNEKLFF. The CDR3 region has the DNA TGTGCCAGCAGCGAGACAGGGGGAGGAAATGAAAAACTGTTTTTT.

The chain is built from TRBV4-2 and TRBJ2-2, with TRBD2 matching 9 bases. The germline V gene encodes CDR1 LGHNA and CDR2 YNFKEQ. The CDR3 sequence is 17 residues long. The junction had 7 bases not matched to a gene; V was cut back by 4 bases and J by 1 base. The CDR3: CASSRLSGGQNTGELFF. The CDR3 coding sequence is TGTGCCAGCAGCCGCCTGAGCGGGGGGCAGAACACCGGGGAGCTGTTTTTT.

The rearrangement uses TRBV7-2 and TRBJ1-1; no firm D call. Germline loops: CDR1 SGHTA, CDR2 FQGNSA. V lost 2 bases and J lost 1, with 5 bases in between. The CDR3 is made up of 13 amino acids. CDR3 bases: TGTGCCAGCAGCTTAACCAGGAACACTGAAGCTTTCTTT. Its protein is CASSLTRNTEAFF.

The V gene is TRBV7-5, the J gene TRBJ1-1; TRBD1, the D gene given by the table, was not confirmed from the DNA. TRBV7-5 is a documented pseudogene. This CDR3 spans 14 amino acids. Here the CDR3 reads CVRSCGQLNTEAFF. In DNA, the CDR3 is TGTGTCAGAAGTTGCGGACAGTTGAACACTGAAGCTTTCTTT.

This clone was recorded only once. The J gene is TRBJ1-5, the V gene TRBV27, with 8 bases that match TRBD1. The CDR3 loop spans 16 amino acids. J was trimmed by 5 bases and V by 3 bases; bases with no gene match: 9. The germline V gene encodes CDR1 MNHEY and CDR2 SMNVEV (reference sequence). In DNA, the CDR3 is TGTGCCAGCAGTTTCCAGGGCAGGGGGCCGGATCAGCCCCAGCATTTT. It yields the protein CASSFQGRGPDQPQHF.

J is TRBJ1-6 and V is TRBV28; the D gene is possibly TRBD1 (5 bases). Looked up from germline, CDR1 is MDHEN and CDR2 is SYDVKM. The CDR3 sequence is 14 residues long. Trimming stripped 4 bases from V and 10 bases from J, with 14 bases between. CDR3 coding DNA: TGTGCCAGCAGTTGGGGGGTAGTGGAGTCACCCCTCCACTTT. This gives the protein CASSWGVVESPLHF.

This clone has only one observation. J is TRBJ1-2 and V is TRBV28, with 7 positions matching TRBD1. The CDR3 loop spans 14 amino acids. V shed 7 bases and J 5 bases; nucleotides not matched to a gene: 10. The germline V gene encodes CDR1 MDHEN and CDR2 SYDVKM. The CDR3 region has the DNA TGTGCCAGCAACAAGGGGGCGAGGGCTTATGGCTACACCTTC. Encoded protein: CASNKGARAYGYTF.

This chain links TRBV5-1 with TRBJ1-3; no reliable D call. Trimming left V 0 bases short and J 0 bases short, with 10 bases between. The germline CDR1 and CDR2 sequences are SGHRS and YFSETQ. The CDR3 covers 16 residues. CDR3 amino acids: CASSLAGASSGNTIYF. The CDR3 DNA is TGCGCCAGCAGCTTGGCGGGAGCGAGCTCTGGAAACACCATATATTTT.

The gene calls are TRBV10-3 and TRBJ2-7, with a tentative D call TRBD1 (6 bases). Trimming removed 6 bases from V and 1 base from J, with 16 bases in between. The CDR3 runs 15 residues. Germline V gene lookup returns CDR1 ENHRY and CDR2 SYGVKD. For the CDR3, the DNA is TGTGCCATCAGCGACCCCAACAGGGTGTCCTACGAGCAGTACGTC. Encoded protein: CAISDPNRVSYEQYV.

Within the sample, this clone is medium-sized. In DNA, the CDR3 is TGTGCCAGCAGTATACCGGGACAGGGGCTAACTAACTATGGCTACACCTTC. It specifies CASSIPGQGLTNYGYTF. V gene TRBV11-2 combines with J gene TRBJ1-2; 10 bases match TRBD1. Germline loops: CDR1 SGHAT, CDR2 FQNNGV. This CDR3 contains 17 residues. J lost 0 bases, V lost 6 bases, and 10 bases had no gene match. The full variable domain, in which reference TRBV11-2 and TRBJ1-2 provide the parts outside the CDR3, is EAGVAQSPRYKIIEKRQSVAFWCNPISGHATLYWYQQILGQGPKLLIQFQNNGVVDDSQLPKDRFSAERLKGVDSTLKIQPAKLEDSAVYLCASSIPGQGLTNYGYTFGSGTRLTVV.

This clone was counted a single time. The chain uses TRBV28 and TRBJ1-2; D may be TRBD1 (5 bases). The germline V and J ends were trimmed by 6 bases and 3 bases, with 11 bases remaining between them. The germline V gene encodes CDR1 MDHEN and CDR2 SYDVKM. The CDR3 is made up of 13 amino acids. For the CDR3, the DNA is TGTGCCAGCAGACCAGGGCCAGACTATGGCTACACCTTC. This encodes CASRPGPDYGYTF.